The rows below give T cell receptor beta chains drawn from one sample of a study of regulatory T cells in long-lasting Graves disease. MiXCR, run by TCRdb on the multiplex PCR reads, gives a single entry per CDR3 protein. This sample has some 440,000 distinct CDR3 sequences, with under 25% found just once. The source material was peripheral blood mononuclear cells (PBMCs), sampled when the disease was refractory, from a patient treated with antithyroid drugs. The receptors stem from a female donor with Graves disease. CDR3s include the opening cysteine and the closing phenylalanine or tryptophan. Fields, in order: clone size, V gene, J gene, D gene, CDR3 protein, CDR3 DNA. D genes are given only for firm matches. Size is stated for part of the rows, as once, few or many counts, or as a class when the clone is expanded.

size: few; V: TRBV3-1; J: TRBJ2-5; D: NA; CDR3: CASSQDHDRNQETQYF; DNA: TGTGCCAGCAGCCAAGACCACGACAGAAACCAAGAGACCCAGTACTTC
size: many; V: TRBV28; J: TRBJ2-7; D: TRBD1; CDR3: CASSLGWGQGYYEQYF; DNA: TGTGCCAGCAGTTTAGGGTGGGGACAGGGATACTACGAGCAGTACTTC
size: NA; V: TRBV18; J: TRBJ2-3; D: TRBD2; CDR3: CASSPLAGGPTDTQYF; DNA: TGTGCCAGCTCACCACTAGCGGGAGGCCCCACAGATACGCAGTATTTT
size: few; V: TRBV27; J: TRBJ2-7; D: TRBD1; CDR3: CASRRQGPLYEQYF; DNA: TGTGCCAGCAGACGACAGGGCCCTCTCTACGAGCAGTACTTC
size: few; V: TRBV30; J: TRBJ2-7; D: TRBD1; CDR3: CAWGPPTGGGYEQYF; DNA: TGTGCCTGGGGACCCCCGACAGGGGGCGGGTACGAGCAGTACTTC
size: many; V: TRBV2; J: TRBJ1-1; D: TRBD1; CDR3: CARLDRGGNTEAFF; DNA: TGTGCCAGACTCGACAGGGGTGGGAACACTGAAGCTTTCTTT
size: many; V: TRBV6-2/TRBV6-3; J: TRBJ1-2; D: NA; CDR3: CASSSDSFYGYTF; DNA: TGTGCCAGCAGTTCGGACAGTTTCTATGGCTACACCTTC
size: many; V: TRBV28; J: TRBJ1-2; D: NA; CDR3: CASSFRPPPPNGYTF; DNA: TGTGCCAGCAGTTTCAGGCCCCCACCCCCTAACGGCTACACCTTC
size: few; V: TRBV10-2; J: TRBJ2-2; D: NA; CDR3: CASLDKARELFF; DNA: TGCGCCAGCCTGGACAAGGCCCGGGAGCTGTTTTTT
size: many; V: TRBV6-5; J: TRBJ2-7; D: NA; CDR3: CASSYSPAYEQYF; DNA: TGTGCCAGCAGTTACTCTCCGGCCTACGAGCAGTACTTC
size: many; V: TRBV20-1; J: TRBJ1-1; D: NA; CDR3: CSARSAATDTEAFF; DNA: TGCAGTGCTAGATCCGCCGCAACAGACACTGAAGCTTTCTTT
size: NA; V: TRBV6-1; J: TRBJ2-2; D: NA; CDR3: CASTGVVGELFF; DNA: TGTGCCAGCACCGGGGTGGTCGGGGAGCTGTTTTTT
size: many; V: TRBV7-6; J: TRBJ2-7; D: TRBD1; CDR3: CASSATGTGAYEQYF; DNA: TGTGCCAGCAGCGCGACCGGGACAGGGGCTTACGAGCAGTACTTC
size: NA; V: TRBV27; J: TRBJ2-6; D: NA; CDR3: CASSALAGANVLTF; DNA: TGTGCCAGCAGTGCACTTGCTGGGGCCAACGTCCTGACTTTC
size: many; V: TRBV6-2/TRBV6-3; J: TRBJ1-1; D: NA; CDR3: CASSYLRNTEAFF; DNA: TGTGCCAGCAGTTACCTAAGGAACACTGAAGCTTTCTTT
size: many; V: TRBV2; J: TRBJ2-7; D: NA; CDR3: CASSSAVVGYEQYF; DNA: TGTGCCAGCAGCTCGGCGGTGGTTGGATACGAGCAGTACTTC
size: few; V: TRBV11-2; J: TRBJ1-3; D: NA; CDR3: CASSWGSGNTIYF; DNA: TGTGCCAGCAGCTGGGGCTCTGGAAACACCATATATTTT
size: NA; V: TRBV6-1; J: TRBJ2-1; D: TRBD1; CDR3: CASSDPVDRGLDNEQFF; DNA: TGTGCCAGCAGTGATCCAGTCGACAGGGGGCTAGACAATGAGCAGTTCTTC
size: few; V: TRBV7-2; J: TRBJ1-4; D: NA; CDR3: CASSPTGPVPNEKLFF; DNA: TGTGCCAGCAGCCCAACTGGGCCGGTCCCTAATGAAAAACTGTTTTTT
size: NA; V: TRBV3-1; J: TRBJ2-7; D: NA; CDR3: CASARGGGSSYEQYF; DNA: TGTGCCAGTGCCCGGGGTGGGGGGAGCTCCTACGAGCAGTACTTC
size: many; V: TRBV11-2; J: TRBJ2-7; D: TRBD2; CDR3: CASSLDSGRATYEQYF; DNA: TGTGCCAGCAGCTTGGATAGCGGGAGGGCTACCTACGAGCAGTACTTC
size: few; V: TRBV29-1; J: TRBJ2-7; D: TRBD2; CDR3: CSVTETSGRAPSEQYF; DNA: TGCAGCGTCACTGAAACTAGCGGGAGGGCCCCCTCCGAGCAGTACTTC
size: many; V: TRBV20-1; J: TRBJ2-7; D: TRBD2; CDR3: CSAHPGTSVYEQYF; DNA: TGCAGTGCTCATCCCGGGACTAGCGTCTACGAGCAGTACTTC
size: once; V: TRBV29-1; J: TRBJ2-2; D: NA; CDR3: CSVGGINANTGELFF; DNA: TGCAGCGTTGGGGGGATTAATGCGAACACCGGGGAGCTGTTTTTT
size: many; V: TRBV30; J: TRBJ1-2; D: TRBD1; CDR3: CAWLQGAYGYTF; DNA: TGTGCCTGGCTACAGGGGGCCTATGGCTACACCTTC
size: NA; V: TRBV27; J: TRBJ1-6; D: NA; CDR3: CASSNRQNSPPHF; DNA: TGTGCCAGCAGTAATCGACAGAATTCACCCCCCCACTTT
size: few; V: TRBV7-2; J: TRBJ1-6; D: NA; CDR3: CASSYGGQISPLHF; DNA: TGTGCCAGCAGCTATGGGGGCCAAATTTCACCCCTCCACTTT
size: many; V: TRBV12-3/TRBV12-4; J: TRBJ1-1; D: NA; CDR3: CASSFTMTEAFF; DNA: TGTGCCAGCAGTTTCACCATGACTGAAGCTTTCTTT
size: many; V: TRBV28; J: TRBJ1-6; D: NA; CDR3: CASSVDQNSPLHF; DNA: TGTGCCAGCAGTGTAGACCAGAATTCACCCCTCCACTTT
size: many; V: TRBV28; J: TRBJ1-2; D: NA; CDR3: CASSLAGHLYGYTF; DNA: TGTGCCAGCAGTTTAGCGGGACACCTCTATGGCTACACCTTC
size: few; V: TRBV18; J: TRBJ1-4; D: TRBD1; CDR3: CASSFHRGPSTNEKLFF; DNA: TGTGCCAGCTCGTTTCACAGGGGTCCGTCAACTAATGAAAAACTGTTTTTT
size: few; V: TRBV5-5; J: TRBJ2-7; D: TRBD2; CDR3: CASSLLSGRPSYEQYF; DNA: TGTGCCAGCAGTTTACTCAGCGGGAGGCCTTCCTACGAGCAGTACTTC
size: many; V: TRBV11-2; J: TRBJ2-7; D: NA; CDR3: CASRSPRGPYEQYF; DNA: TGTGCCAGCAGGAGCCCGAGAGGGCCCTACGAGCAGTACTTC
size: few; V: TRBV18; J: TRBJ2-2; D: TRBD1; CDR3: CASSPGQGRTGELFF; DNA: TGTGCCAGCTCACCTGGACAGGGTCGTACCGGGGAGCTGTTTTTT
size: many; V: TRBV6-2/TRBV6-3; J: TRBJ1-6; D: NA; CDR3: CASSYIGTPSPLHF; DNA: TGTGCCAGCAGTTATATCGGCACCCCTTCACCCCTCCACTTT
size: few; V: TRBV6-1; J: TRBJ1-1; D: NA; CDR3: CASSGVDTEAFF; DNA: TGTGCCAGCTCCGGGGTGGATACTGAAGCTTTCTTT
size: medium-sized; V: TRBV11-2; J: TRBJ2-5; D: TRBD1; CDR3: CASSANPGGEETQYF; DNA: TGTGCCAGCAGCGCCAACCCAGGGGGCGAAGAGACCCAGTACTTC
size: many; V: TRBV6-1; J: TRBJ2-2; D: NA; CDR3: CASLLGSVNTGELFF; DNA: TGTGCCAGCCTTCTTGGTAGCGTGAACACCGGGGAGCTGTTTTTT
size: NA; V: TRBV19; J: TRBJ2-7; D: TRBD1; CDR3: CASSIWQGVREQYF; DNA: TGTGCCAGTAGTATTTGGCAGGGGGTCCGGGAGCAGTACTTC
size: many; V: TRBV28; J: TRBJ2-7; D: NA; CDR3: CASRLESYEQYF; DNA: TGTGCCAGCAGGTTAGAGAGCTACGAGCAGTACTTC
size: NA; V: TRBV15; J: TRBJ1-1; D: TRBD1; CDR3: CATSRLQGAGTEAFF; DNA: TGTGCCACCAGCAGATTACAGGGGGCAGGTACTGAAGCTTTCTTT
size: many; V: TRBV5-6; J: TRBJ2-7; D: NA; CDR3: CASSWMGGEQYF; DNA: TGTGCCAGCAGCTGGATGGGGGGCGAGCAGTACTTC
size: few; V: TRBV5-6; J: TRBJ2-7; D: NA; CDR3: CASSEHYEQYF; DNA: TGTGCCAGCAGCGAACACTACGAGCAGTACTTC
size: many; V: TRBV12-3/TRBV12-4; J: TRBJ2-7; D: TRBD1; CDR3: CASSRGQGLHEQYF; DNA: TGTGCCAGCAGCCGTGGACAGGGACTGCACGAGCAGTACTTC
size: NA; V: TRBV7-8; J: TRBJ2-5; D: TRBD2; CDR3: CASSLGIALAGGGETQYF; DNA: TGTGCCAGCAGCTTAGGGATTGCGCTAGCGGGAGGAGGAGAGACCCAGTACTTC
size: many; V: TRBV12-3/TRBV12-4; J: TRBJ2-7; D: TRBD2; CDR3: CASSSPSGNFYEQYF; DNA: TGTGCCAGCAGTTCTCCTAGCGGTAACTTTTACGAGCAGTACTTC
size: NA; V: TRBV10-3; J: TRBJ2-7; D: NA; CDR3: CAISDPRTFYEQYF; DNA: TGTGCCATCAGTGACCCCCGGACTTTCTACGAGCAGTACTTC
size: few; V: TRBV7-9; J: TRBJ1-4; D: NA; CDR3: CASSPRGNEKLVF; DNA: TGTGCCAGCAGCCCACGGGGTAATGAAAAACTGGTTTTT
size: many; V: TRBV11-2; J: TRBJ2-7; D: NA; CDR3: CASSLNPSGIYEQYF; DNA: TGTGCCAGCAGCTTAAATCCTTCGGGGATCTACGAGCAGTACTTC
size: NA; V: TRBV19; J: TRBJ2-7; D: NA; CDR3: CASSISRDPYEQYF; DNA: TGTGCCAGTAGTATTTCCCGAGATCCATACGAGCAGTACTTC
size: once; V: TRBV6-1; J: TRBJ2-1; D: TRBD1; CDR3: CASRDRGRDRQFF; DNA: TGTGCCAGCAGGGACAGGGGTCGGGATAGGCAGTTCTTC